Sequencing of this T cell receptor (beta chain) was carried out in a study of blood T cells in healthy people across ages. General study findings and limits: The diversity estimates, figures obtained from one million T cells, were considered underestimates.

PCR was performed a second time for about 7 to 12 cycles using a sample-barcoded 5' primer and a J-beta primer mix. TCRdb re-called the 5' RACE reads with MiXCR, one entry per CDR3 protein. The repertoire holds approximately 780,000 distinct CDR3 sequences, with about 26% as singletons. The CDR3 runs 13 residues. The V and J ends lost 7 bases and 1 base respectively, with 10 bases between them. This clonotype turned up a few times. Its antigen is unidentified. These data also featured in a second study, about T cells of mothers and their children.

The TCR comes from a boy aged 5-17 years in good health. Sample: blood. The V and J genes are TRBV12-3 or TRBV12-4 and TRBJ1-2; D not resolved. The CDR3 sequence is CASTPTGNYGYTF. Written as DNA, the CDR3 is TGTGCCAGCACTCCGACTGGTAACTATGGCTACACCTTC.